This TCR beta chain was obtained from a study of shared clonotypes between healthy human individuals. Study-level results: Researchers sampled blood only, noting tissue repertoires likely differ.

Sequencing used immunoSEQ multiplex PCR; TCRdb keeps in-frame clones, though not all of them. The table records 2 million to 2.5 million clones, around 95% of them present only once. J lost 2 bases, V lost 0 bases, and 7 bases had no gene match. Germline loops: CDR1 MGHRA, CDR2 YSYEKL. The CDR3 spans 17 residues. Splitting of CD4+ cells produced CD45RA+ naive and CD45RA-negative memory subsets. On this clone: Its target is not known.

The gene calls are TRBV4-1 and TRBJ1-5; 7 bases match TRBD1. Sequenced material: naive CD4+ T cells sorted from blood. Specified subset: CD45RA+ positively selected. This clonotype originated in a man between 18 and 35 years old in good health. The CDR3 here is CASSQDPGQRGNQPQHF. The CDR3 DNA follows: TGCGCCAGCAGCCAAGACCCGGGACAGAGAGGCAATCAGCCCCAGCATTTT.